The 27 T cell receptor beta chains listed next were all sequenced from one sample in a study of glioma-infiltrating T cells. TCR alpha and beta CDR3 regions were amplified from RNA using iRepertoire nested multiplex PCR. TCRdb ran MiXCR on the multiplex PCR reads and lists one entry per CDR3 protein. This sample has 150,000 to 200,000 distinct CDR3 sequences, with over 30% found just once. Specimen: glioma tissue, nonneoplastic brain tissue, or PBMCs (not recorded which). The receptors stem from a human donor with low-grade glioma or glioblastoma, undergoing nonglioma brain surgery, or in good health (not recorded which).

This clonotype was counted ten times or more. The V gene is TRBV20-1, the J gene TRBJ2-3; D possibly corresponds to TRBD2 (6 bases). Germline-derived CDR1 and CDR2 are DFQATT and SNEGSKA (reference sequence). This CDR3 contains 17 residues. Trimming pared 0 bases from V and 2 bases from J, leaving 18 bases between. CDR3 nucleotide sequence: TGCAGTGCTAGAGATCTTTACGCGGGGACCGTCACAGATACGCAGTATTTT. It codes for CSARDLYAGTVTDTQYF.

This clonotype was counted at least ten times. A much larger clone lies one base from this, so it may be a read error. The chain combines TRBV7-2 with TRBJ2-7, with D unclear. There are 11 residues in the CDR3. V was shortened by 1 base and J by 5 bases, with 3 bases between the two germline ends. Germline values: CDR1 SGHTA, CDR2 FQGNSA. In DNA form, the CDR3 reads TGTGCCAGCAGCTTAGTCCACGAGCAGTACTTC. This translates into CASSLVHEQYF.

Only a few counts were recorded for this clonotype. This may be a read error: a much more frequent sequence differs by one nucleotide. The rearrangement joins TRBV7-2 to TRBJ2-7; D might be TRBD2 (6 bases). Germline CDR1 reads SGHTA; CDR2 reads FQGNSA. V was pared by 0 bases and J by 7 bases, with 13 bases between. The CDR3 covers 14 residues. The CDR3 loop is CASSLAGSGNEQYF. As DNA, the CDR3 is TGTGCCAGCAGCTTAGCCGGGAGTGGCAATGAGCAGTACTTC.

To note about this clonotype: Germline and junction disagree at one end, which may indicate a read error. This sequence joins TRBV4-1 and TRBJ2-7; 7 bases line up with TRBD1. The V gene's germline CDR1 is MGHRA and CDR2 YSYEKL. CDR3 length: 14 residues. The CDR3 DNA reads as TGCGCCGGCAGCCAACACAGGGGCAACTACGAGCAGTACTTC. Translation gives CAGSQHRGNYEQYF.

Worth noting for this clonotype: A junction boundary mismatches the germline segment, possibly from a read error. The rearrangement joins TRBV6-5 to TRBJ2-7; D remains unclear. CDR3 length equals 12 residues. Germline lookup yields CDR1 MNHEY and CDR2 SVGAGI. The CDR3 loop reads CASVDASCEQYF. CDR3 coding DNA: TGTGCCAGTGTGGACGCTTCCTGCGAGCAGTACTTC.

In its sample, this clonotype was seen many times. The chain combines TRBV4-3 with TRBJ2-7; TRBD1 matches at 7 bases. Germline V gene lookup returns CDR1 LGHNA and CDR2 YSLEER. The CDR3 has 15 residues. V was clipped by 0 bases and J by 3 bases; unmatched bases: 5. The CDR3 region is CASSQDGDSNYEQYF. In nucleotides, the CDR3 is TGCGCCAGCAGCCAAGATGGGGACAGTAACTACGAGCAGTACTTC.

This clonotype was recorded at least ten times. The chain recombines TRBV4-3 with TRBJ1-1, with a weak D call TRBD1 (6 bases). V lost 4 bases and J lost 5, with 11 bases in between. The CDR3 runs 13 residues. The germline gives CDR1 LGHNA, CDR2 YSLEER. The CDR3 DNA reads as TGCGCCAGCAGCCTCTCGGACAGAACTGAAGCTTTCTTT. As protein: CASSLSDRTEAFF.

Notes on this clonotype: A read error may be the cause here, since a much bigger clone is one base away. The chain couples TRBV5-4 to TRBJ2-7; D possibly uses TRBD1 or TRBD2 (5 bases each). The length of the CDR3 is 14 residues. Germline assignment: CDR1 SGHNT and CDR2 YYREEE (reference sequence). This chain's CDR3 is CASSPGPGTYEQHF. The CDR3 DNA reads as TGTGCCAGCAGCCCCGGGCCAGGGACCTACGAGCAGCACTTC.

The table lists this clonotype with many counts. This sequence joins TRBV29-1 and TRBJ1-2; D is unresolved. The CDR3 spans 11 residues. V was pared by 4 bases and J by 5 bases, with 8 bases between. Germline loops: CDR1 SQVTM, CDR2 ANQGSEA. The chain's CDR3 is CSVGSEYGYTF. The CDR3 DNA reads TGCAGCGTTGGAAGCGAGTATGGCTACACCTTC.

This clonotype has a count of ten or more. The V call is TRBV7-2, the J call TRBJ2-3; possible D gene TRBD2, 6 bases. The CDR3 covers 16 residues. Germline V CDR1 and CDR2: SGHTA, FQGNSA. V was pared by 3 bases and J by 5 bases, with 18 bases between. The CDR3 here is CASSFLAGTELDTQYF. CDR3 coding DNA: TGTGCCAGCAGCTTTTTAGCTGGGACTGAGTTAGATACGCAGTATTTT.

V is TRBV7-3 and J is TRBJ2-3; unclear D gene. CDR3 length: 16 residues. V was clipped by 2 bases and J by 2 bases, with 14 bases between them. Germline CDR1 is SGHTA and CDR2 is FQGTGA. The DNA of the CDR3 is TGTGCCAGCAGCTTACAGCCCAGCTCCTTCACAGATACGCAGTATTTT. Its translation: CASSLQPSSFTDTQYF.

This clonotype has a count of ten or more. The chain is built from TRBV4-1 and TRBJ1-1; a weak D match, TRBD1 (5 bases). Trimming pared 1 base from V and 7 bases from J, leaving 16 bases between. The V gene's germline CDR1 is MGHRA and CDR2 YSYEKL. The CDR3 is 15 amino acids. The CDR3 DNA reads TGCGCCAGCAGCCAAGGGGGCAGGGCCTCCGTTGAAGCTTTCTTT. Amino acids: CASSQGGRASVEAFF.

As concerns this clonotype: A much bigger clone sits one base away, suggesting this may be a read error. V is TRBV19 and J is TRBJ2-1, with D hard to call. Germline V gene lookup returns CDR1 LNHDA and CDR2 SQIVND (reference sequence). This CDR3 has 15 amino acids. The CDR3 coding sequence is TGTGCCAGTGGTATAGATCAAGGACCCTACAATGAGCAGTTCTTC. Encoded protein: CASGIDQGPYNEQFF.

This clonotype was counted at least ten times. The chain uses TRBV2 and TRBJ2-5; perhaps TRBD1 as D (6 bases). Germline V lookup: CDR1 SNHLY, CDR2 FYNNEI. With 4 bases removed from V and 5 bases from J, the gap between germline ends came to 17 bases. The CDR3 has 15 amino acids. For the CDR3, the DNA is TGTGCCAGCAGTGTCACCACAGGGCGGAGGGAGACCCAGTACTTC. This gives the protein CASSVTTGRRETQYF.

This clonotype was observed many times. The gene calls are TRBV10-3 and TRBJ1-4; 8 nucleotides agree with TRBD1. Germline V lookup: CDR1 ENHRY, CDR2 SYGVKD. The length of the CDR3 is 15 residues. Trimming took 0 bases from V and 7 from J; bases not matched to a gene: 4. The CDR3 region is CAISESRDRGEKLFF. The CDR3 coding sequence is TGTGCCATCAGTGAGTCGAGAGACAGGGGTGAAAAACTGTTTTTT.

The table lists this clonotype with many counts. The rearrangement uses TRBV19 and TRBJ1-1; 7 bases fit TRBD1. Unmatched junction bases numbered 14, after V lost 9 bases and J lost 1 base. Germline lookup yields CDR1 LNHDA and CDR2 SQIVND (reference sequence). CDR3 length: 16 amino acids. This CDR3 is CASQPRGSFSNTEAFF. Here the CDR3 DNA reads TGTGCCAGCCAACCCAGGGGGTCGTTCTCGAACACTGAAGCTTTCTTT.

A note on this clonotype: A clone one base away is much larger, so this may be a read error. The V gene is TRBV20-1, the J gene TRBJ2-1; D ambiguous. Per the germline V gene, CDR1 is DFQATT and CDR2 is SNEGSKA (reference sequence). This CDR3 comprises 14 residues. The CDR3 region is CSVVGLDYYNEQFF. In DNA form, the CDR3 reads TGCAGCGTTGTTGGGCTTGATTACTACAATGAGCAGTTCTTC.

V is TRBV15 and J is TRBJ2-5, with D unresolved. The CDR3 totals 15 residues. Germline-derived CDR1 and CDR2 are LNHNV and YYDKDF (reference sequence). The germline V and J ends were trimmed by 0 bases and 4 bases, with 12 bases remaining between them. The CDR3 region is CATSRDRLSTETQYF. The CDR3 nucleotides read TGTGCCACCAGCAGAGATCGACTTAGCACAGAGACCCAGTACTTC.

This chain joins TRBV11-2 and TRBJ2-3; D is possibly TRBD2 (5 bases). The CDR3 consists of 17 residues. The ends were cut back, 0 bases at V and 1 base at J, with 14 bases in the middle. Germline CDR1 SGHAT, CDR2 FQNNGV. DNA of the CDR3: TGTGCCAGCAGCTTAGATCCGTTGGGGAGCGGCACAGATACGCAGTATTTT. It translates to CASSLDPLGSGTDTQYF.

This clonotype was seen ten or more times. V and J are TRBV29-1 and TRBJ1-1; D ambiguous. Between the trimmed V and J ends, which lost 7 bases and 0 bases, there was a span of 15 bases. CDR1 and CDR2 from the germline V gene are SQVTM and ANQGSEA. The CDR3 consists of 14 residues. The CDR3 reads CSAVDQRLNTEAFF. The CDR3 DNA reads TGCAGCGCTGTGGATCAAAGATTGAACACTGAAGCTTTCTTT.

This clonotype was observed a few times. The rearrangement links TRBV7-2 to TRBJ2-7; no definite D call. This CDR3 has 14 amino acids. Germline CDR1 reads SGHTA; CDR2 reads FQGNSA. Deletions cut 2 bases from V and 5 bases from J, with 13 bases between. CDR3 coding DNA: TGTGCCAGCAGCTTACGCTGGAAGGGCCACGAGCAGTACTTC. Its protein is CASSLRWKGHEQYF.

This clonotype was seen repeatedly, ten times or more. The rearrangement links TRBV6-1 to TRBJ2-4, with D possibly being TRBD2 (5 bases). The length of the CDR3 is 15 residues. Germline V gives CDR1 MNHNS, CDR2 SASEGT. V dropped 10 bases and J dropped 6 bases, with 22 bases sitting between them. The CDR3 DNA follows: TGTGCCACAAACGACTATGGGAGTGAGGGAAACATTCAGTACTTC. As protein: CATNDYGSEGNIQYF.

This clonotype occurred once. A read error may be the cause here, since a much bigger clone is one base away. The gene calls are TRBV19 and TRBJ1-2; no definite D call. CDR1 LNHDA and CDR2 SQIVND come from the germline V gene (reference sequence). The CDR3 extends over 13 amino acids. Trimming took off 6 bases at V and 4 bases at J, with 12 bases between the two ends. CDR3 nucleotide sequence: TGTGCCAGTAGGCGGAGACATCTCTATGGCTACACCTTC. Protein: CASRRRHLYGYTF.

This clonotype was detected ten times or more. This rearrangement joins TRBV28 to TRBJ2-7; unclear D gene. CDR1 is MDHEN, CDR2 SYDVKM, per germline. V was pared by 3 bases and J by 4 bases, with 7 bases between. The CDR3 totals 12 residues. CDR3 nucleotide sequence: TGTGCCAGCAGTTTCCCAGGATACGAGCAGTACTTC. Translated, it gives CASSFPGYEQYF.

This clonotype was counted many times. V and J are TRBV15 and TRBJ2-3; no firm D call. The ends were cut back, 0 bases at V and 0 bases at J, with 10 bases in the middle. The CDR3 loop spans 16 amino acids. The germline V gene encodes CDR1 LNHNV and CDR2 YYDKDF (reference sequence). The CDR3 protein is CATSRDGLSSTDTQYF. CDR3 sequence (DNA): TGTGCCACCAGCAGAGACGGGTTATCAAGCACAGATACGCAGTATTTT.

This clonotype came up many times. This chain joins TRBV6-2 or TRBV6-3 and TRBJ1-1; possible D gene TRBD1, 6 bases. Germline CDR1 reads MNHEY; CDR2 reads SVGEGT. The CDR3 runs to 13 residues. V was cut by 6 bases and J by 3 bases, with 11 bases left in between. CDR3 amino acids: CASSKTGYTEAFF. CDR3 nucleotides: TGTGCCAGCAGCAAAACAGGGTACACTGAAGCTTTCTTT.

In regard to this clonotype: Since a much larger clone is just one base distant, this may be a read error. The chain links TRBV2 to TRBJ2-7; 7 nucleotides match TRBD1. The CDR3 contains 14 residues. Germline V gene data show CDR1 as SNHLY and CDR2 as FYNNEI. The CDR3 reads CASRTQGVHYQQYF. CDR3 nucleotides: TGTGCCAGCAGGACCCAGGGGGTTCACTACCAGCAGTACTTC.